This T cell receptor beta chain was retrieved from a study of regulatory T cells in long-lasting Graves disease. Findings and limits, study-wide: Relative to newly diagnosed Graves' patients, persistent ones had lower TCR diversity.

This clonotype turned up a few times. As yet, its antigen is unknown. Arm-PCR of CDR3 regions and iRepertoire HTBI primers were the basis on which TCR beta libraries were built. TCRdb re-analysed the multiplex PCR reads in MiXCR, keeping a single row per CDR3 protein. Among just over 600,000 distinct CDR3 sequences listed, around 17% were seen once. Germline loops: CDR1 MGHRA, CDR2 YSYEKL. The CDR3 totals 15 residues. V dropped 1 base and J dropped 3 bases, with 12 bases sitting between them. Stated time point: newly diagnosed GD, antithyroid drugs for less than 3 months. Preparation of the TCR library used RNA extracted from PBMCs. These records were also assigned to another study, of T cells in Graves' hyperthyroidism and ophthalmopathy. Turning to that study: A first-round RT-PCR of the TCR CDR3 used the HTBI primer set. A model of 13 V-J features distinguished ophthalmopathy from stable hyperthyroidism.

Sequenced here: peripheral blood mononuclear cells (PBMCs), sampled at new diagnosis, from a patient treated with antithyroid drugs. The TCR sequence derives from a woman aged 30 to 39 with Graves disease. This chain uses TRBV4-1 with TRBJ1-2; no clear D gene. CDR3 protein: CASSQGPGSYYGYTF. The CDR3 nucleotides are TGCGCCAGCAGCCAAGGTCCGGGGTCCTACTATGGCTACACCTTC.